This T cell receptor beta chain originates from a study of cytomegalovirus exposure and HLA in healthy donors. PCR was performed using 60 Vbeta and 13 Jbeta primers. The data were produced by immunoSEQ multiplex PCR, yet TCRdb's version contains in-frame clones alone and is incomplete. The sample contains tens of thousands of clones, 55% to 65% of which appear only once. V was pared by 4 bases and J by 1 base, with 6 bases of the junction left unmatched. CDR3 length: 16 residues. CDR1 is LNHNV and CDR2 is YYDKDF in the germline V gene (reference sequence). The clonotype comes from a woman between 45 and 65 years old in good health and CMV-seronegative. V and J are TRBV15 and TRBJ1-5; 8 nucleotides agree with TRBD1. Sequencing input: PBMCs. The DNA of the CDR3 is TGTGCCACCAGCATAGGGCAGGGGGCGAGCAATCAGCCCCAGCATTTT. Amino acid sequence: CATSIGQGASNQPQHF.